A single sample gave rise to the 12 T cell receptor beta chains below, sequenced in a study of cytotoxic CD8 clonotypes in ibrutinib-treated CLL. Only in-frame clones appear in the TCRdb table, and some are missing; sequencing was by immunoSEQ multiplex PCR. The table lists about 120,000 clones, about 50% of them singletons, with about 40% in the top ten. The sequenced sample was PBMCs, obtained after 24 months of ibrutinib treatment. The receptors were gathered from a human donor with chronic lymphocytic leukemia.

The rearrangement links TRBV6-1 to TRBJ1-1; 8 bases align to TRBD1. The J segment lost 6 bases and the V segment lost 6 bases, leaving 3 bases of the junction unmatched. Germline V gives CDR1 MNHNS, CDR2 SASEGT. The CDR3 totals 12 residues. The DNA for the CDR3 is TGTGCCAGCAGCGCCAGGGGGCCTGAAGCTTTCTTT. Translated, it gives CASSARGPEAFF.

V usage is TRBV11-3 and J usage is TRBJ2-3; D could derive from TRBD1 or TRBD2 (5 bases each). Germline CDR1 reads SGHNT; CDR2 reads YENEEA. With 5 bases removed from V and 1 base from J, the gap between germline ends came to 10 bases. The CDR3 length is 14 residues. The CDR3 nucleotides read TGTGCCAGCAGCCCCGGGGCGGGCACAGATACGCAGTATTTT. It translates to CASSPGAGTDTQYF. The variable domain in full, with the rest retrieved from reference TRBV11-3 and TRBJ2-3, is EAGVVQSPRYKIIEKKQPVAFWCNPISGHNTLYWYLQNLGQGPELLIRYENEEAVDDSQLPKDRFSAERLKGVDSTLKIQPAELGDSAVYLCASSPGAGTDTQYFGPGTRLTVL.

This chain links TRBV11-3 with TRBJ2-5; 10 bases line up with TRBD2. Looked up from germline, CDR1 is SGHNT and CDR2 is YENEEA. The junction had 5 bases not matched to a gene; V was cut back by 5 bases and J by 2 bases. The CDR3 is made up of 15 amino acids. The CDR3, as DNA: TGTGCCAGCAGCCGAAAGCGGGGGGGGCAAGAGACCCAGTACTTC. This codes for CASSRKRGGQETQYF.

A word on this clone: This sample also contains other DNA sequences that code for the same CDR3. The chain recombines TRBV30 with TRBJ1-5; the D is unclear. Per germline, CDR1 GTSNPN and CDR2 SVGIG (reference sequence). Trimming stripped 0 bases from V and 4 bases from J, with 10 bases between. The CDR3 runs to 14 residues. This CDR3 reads CAWSVQGGNQPQHF. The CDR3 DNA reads TGTGCCTGGAGTGTACAAGGAGGGAATCAGCCCCAGCATTTT.

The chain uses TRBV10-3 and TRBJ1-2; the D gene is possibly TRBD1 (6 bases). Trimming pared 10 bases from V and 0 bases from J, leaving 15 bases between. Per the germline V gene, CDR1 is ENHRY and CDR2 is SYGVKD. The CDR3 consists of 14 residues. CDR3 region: CATSARGANYGYTF. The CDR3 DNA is TGTGCCACGTCCGCCAGGGGAGCTAACTATGGCTACACCTTC.

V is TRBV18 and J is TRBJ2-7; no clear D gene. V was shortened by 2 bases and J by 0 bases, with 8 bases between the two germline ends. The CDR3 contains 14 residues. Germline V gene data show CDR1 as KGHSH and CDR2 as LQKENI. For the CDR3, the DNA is TGTGCCAGCTCACCAACGGCATACTCCTACGAGCAGTACTTC. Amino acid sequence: CASSPTAYSYEQYF.

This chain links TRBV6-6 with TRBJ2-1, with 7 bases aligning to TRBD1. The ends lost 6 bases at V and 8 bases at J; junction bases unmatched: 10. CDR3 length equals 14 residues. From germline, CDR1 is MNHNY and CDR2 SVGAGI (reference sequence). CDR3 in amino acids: CASRASRGWDEQFF. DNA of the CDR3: TGTGCCAGCAGGGCTAGCAGGGGGTGGGATGAGCAGTTCTTC.

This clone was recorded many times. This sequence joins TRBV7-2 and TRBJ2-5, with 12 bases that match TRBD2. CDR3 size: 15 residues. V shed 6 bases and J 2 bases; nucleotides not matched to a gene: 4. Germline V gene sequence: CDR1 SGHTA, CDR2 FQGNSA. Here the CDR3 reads CASSPTSGGQETQYF. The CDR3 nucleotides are TGTGCCAGCAGTCCGACTAGCGGGGGTCAAGAGACCCAGTACTTC.

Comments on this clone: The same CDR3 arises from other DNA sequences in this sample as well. Written as DNA, the CDR3 is TGTGCCAGCCGGGGTTACAATGAGCAGTTCTTC. It specifies CASRGYNEQFF. The chain links TRBV5-8 to TRBJ2-1; perhaps TRBD2 as D (5 bases). V dropped 7 bases and J dropped 4 bases, with 6 bases sitting between them. The CDR3 totals 11 residues. Germline assignment: CDR1 SGHTS and CDR2 YDEGEE.

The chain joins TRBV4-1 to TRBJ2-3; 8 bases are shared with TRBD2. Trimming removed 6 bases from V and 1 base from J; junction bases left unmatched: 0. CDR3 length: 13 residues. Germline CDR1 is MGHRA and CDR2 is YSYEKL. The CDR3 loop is CASRTSGTDTQYF. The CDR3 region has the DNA TGCGCCAGCAGGACTAGCGGCACAGATACGCAGTATTTT.

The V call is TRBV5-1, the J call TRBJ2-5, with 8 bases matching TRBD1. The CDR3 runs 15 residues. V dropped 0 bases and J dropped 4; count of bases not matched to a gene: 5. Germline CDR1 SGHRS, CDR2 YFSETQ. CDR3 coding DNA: TGCGCCAGCAGCTTGGGGGGACAGGCTGGAGAGACCCAGTACTTC. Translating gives CASSLGGQAGETQYF.

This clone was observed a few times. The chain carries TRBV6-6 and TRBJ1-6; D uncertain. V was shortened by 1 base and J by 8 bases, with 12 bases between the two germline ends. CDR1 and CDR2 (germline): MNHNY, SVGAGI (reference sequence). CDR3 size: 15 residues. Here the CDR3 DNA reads TGTGCCAGCAGTTACTACTTGGGCGTCGATTCACCCCTCCACTTT. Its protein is CASSYYLGVDSPLHF.